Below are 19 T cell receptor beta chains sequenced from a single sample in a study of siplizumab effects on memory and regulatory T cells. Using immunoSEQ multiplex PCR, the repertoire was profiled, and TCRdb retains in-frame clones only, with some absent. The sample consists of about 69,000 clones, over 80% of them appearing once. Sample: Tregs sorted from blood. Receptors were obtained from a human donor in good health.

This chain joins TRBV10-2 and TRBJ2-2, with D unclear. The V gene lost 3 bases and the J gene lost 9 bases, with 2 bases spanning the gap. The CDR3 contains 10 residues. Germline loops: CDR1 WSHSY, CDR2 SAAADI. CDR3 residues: CASSERELFF. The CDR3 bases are TGCGCCAGCAGTGAACGGGAGCTGTTTTTT.

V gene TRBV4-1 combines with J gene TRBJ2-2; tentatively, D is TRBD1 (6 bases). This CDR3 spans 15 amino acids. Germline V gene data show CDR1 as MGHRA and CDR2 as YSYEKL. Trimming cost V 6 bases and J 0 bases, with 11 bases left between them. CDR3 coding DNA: TGCGCCAGCAGAATGACAGGACCGAACACCGGGGAGCTGTTTTTT. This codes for CASRMTGPNTGELFF.

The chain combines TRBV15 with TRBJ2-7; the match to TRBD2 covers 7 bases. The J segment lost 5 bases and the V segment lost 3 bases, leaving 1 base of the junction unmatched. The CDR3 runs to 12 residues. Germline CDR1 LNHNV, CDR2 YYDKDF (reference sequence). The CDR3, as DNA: TGTGCCACCAGCAGGGGGGGGAACGAGCAGTACTTC. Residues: CATSRGGNEQYF.

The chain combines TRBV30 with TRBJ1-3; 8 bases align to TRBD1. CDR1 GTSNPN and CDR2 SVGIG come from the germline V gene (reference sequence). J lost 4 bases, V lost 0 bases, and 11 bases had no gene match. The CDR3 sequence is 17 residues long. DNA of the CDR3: TGTGCCTGGAGTGTACTGACAGGGGCTGTCCTAGGAAACACCATATATTTT. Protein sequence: CAWSVLTGAVLGNTIYF.

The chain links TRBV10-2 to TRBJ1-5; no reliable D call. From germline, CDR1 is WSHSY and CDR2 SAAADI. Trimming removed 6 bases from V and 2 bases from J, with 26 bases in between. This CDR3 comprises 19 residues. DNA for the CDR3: TGCGCCAGCAGCCCCTCTTTTGCAGCGCTCCCCTCGGGCAATCAGCCCCAGCATTTT. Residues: CASSPSFAALPSGNQPQHF.

For the CDR3, the DNA is TGTGCCAGCAGCTCTCAGGGGCCAAGTCCCTATGGCTACACCTTC. It encodes CASSSQGPSPYGYTF. The V call is TRBV7-6, the J call TRBJ1-2; D perhaps matches TRBD1 (6 bases). Per the germline V gene, CDR1 is SGHVS and CDR2 is FNYEAQ. V was clipped by 4 bases and J by 4 bases, with 16 bases between them. CDR3 length equals 15 residues.

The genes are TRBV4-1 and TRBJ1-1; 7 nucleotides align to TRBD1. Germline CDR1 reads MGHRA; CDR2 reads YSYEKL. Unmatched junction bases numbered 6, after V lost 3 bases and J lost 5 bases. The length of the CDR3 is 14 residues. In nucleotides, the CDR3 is TGCGCCAGCAGCCATTCAGGGGGGGGGACTGAAGCTTTCTTT. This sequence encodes CASSHSGGGTEAFF.

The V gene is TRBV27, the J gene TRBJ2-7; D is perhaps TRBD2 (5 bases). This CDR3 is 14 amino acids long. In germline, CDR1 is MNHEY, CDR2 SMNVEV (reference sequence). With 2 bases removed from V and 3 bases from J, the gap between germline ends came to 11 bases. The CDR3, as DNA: TGTGCCAGCAGTTTACTCTCCGGGAACTACGAGCAGTACTTC. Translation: CASSLLSGNYEQYF.

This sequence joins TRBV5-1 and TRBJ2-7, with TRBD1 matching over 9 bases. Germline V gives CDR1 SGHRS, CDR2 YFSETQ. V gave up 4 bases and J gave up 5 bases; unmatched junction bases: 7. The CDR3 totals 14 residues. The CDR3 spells CASSGQGRFHEQYF. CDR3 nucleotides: TGCGCCAGCAGCGGACAGGGGCGTTTCCACGAGCAGTACTTC.

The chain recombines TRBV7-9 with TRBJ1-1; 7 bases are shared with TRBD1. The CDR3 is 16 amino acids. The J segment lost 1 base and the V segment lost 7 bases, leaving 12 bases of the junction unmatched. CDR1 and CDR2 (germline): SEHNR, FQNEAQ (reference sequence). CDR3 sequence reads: CASIPLIGTANTEAFF. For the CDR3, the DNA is TGTGCCAGCATCCCCTTGATCGGGACAGCGAACACTGAAGCTTTCTTT.

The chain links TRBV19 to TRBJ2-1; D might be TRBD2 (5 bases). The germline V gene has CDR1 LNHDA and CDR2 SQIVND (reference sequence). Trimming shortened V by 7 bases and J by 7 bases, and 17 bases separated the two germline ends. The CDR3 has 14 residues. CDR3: CASTKGSSGNEQFF. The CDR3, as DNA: TGTGCCAGTACAAAAGGGTCCTCGGGAAATGAGCAGTTCTTC. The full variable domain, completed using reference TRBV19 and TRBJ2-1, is DGGITQSPKYLFRKEGQNVTLSCEQNLNHDAMYWYRQDPGQGLRLIYYSQIVNDFQKGDIAEGYSVSREKKESFPLTVTSAQKNPTAFYLCASTKGSSGNEQFFGPGTRLTVL.

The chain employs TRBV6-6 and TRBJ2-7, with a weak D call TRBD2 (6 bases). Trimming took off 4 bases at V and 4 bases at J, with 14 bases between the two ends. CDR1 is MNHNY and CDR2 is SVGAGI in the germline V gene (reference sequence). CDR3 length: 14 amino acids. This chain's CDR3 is CASSLGLGEYEQYF. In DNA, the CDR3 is TGTGCCAGCAGTTTGGGACTCGGGGAGTACGAGCAGTACTTC.

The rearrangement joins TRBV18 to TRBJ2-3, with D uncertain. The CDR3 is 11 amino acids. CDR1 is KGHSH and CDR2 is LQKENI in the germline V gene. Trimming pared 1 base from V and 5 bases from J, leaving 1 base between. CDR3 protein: CASSPQDTQYF. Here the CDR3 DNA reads TGTGCCAGCTCACCACAAGATACGCAGTATTTT.

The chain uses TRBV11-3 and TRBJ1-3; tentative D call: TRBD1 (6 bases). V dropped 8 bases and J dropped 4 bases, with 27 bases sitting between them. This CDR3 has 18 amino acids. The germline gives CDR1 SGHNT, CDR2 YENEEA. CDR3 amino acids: CASRPRGTSSEDGNTIYF. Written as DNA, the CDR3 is TGTGCCAGCCGTCCTCGGGGGACATCCTCGGAGGACGGAAACACCATATATTTT.

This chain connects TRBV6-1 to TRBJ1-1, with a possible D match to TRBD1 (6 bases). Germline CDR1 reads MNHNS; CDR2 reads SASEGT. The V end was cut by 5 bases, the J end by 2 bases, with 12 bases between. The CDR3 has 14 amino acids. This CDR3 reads CASSTRTDNTEAFF. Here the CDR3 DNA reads TGTGCCAGCAGTACTCGGACAGACAACACTGAAGCTTTCTTT.

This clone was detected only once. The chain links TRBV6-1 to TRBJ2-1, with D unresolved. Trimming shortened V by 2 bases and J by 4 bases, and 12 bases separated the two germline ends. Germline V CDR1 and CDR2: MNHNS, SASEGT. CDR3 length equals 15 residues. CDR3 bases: TGTGCCAGCAGTGAATCGTTGGGTGTGTACAATGAGCAGTTCTTC. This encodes CASSESLGVYNEQFF.

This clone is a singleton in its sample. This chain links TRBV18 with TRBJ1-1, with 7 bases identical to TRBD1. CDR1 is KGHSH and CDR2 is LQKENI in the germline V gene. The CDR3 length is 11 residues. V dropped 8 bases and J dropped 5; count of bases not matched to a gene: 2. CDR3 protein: CASGRGTEAFF. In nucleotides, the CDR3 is TGTGCCAGCGGCAGGGGGACTGAAGCTTTCTTT.

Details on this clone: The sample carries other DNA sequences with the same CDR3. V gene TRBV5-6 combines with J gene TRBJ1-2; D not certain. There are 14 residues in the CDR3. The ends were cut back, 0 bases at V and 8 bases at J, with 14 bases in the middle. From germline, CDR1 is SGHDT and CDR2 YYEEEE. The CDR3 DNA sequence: TGTGCCAGCAGCTTGGATCCCGAGGGCTACGGCTACACCTTC. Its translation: CASSLDPEGYGYTF.

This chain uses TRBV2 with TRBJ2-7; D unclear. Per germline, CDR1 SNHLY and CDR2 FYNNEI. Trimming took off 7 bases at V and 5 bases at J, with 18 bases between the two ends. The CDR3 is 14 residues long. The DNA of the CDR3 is TGTGCCAGCAACGGCGGTACTTCAGACCACGAGCAGTACTTC. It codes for CASNGGTSDHEQYF.